A single sample is the source of the 14 T cell receptor beta chains below, sequenced in a study of regulatory T cells in long-lasting Graves disease. As to time point: newly diagnosed GD, antithyroid drugs for less than 3 months. The TCR library was made from RNA extracted from PBMCs. In building TCR beta libraries, iRepertoire HTBI primers were used together with Arm-PCR of CDR3 regions. TCRdb redid the calling of the multiplex PCR reads with MiXCR, one entry per CDR3 protein. The table has 400,000 to 650,000 distinct CDR3 sequences, about 16% seen once. Another study also made use of these data, one on T cells in Graves' hyperthyroidism and ophthalmopathy.

The starting material was peripheral blood mononuclear cells (PBMCs), obtained at new diagnosis, from a patient treated with antithyroid drugs. The receptors come from a woman aged 35 to 59 with Graves disease.

The table lists this clonotype with a few counts. This rearrangement joins TRBV7-2 to TRBJ1-1; D gene unclear. Between the trimmed V and J ends, which lost 1 base and 3 bases, there was a span of 12 bases. The germline V gene has CDR1 SGHTA and CDR2 FQGNSA. The CDR3 is made up of 15 amino acids. The CDR3 loop reads CASSLDVRSYTEAFF. In nucleotides, the CDR3 is TGTGCCAGCAGCTTAGACGTCAGGAGTTACACTGAAGCTTTCTTT.

This clonotype has just a few counts. The gene calls are TRBV6-1 and TRBJ2-6; D is uncertain. V was shortened by 7 bases and J by 4 bases, with 11 bases between the two germline ends. The CDR3 runs 14 residues. The V gene's germline CDR1 is MNHNS and CDR2 SASEGT. CDR3 coding DNA: TGTGCCAGCAAACAAGGGTTGGGGGCCAACGTCCTGACTTTC. Its translation: CASKQGLGANVLTF.

The sample holds many counts of this clonotype. CDR3 sequence reads: CASSDLPWGSFGTDTQYF. CDR3 DNA sequence: TGTGCCAGCAGTGACCTACCGTGGGGTTCCTTCGGCACAGATACGCAGTATTTT. The chain couples TRBV6-1 to TRBJ2-3, with D unclear. There are 18 residues in the CDR3. Trimming removed 3 bases at V and 1 base at J, with 20 bases between. From germline, CDR1 is MNHNS and CDR2 SASEGT.

This clonotype was observed at least ten times. J is TRBJ2-1 and V is TRBV6-2 or TRBV6-3; 10 nucleotides match TRBD2. With V trimmed by 7 bases and J by 4 bases, 10 bases remained unmatched. In germline, CDR1 is MNHEY, CDR2 SVGEGT. The CDR3 loop spans 16 amino acids. The CDR3: CASMNHRAGGYNEQFF. Written as DNA, the CDR3 is TGTGCCAGCATGAACCACCGAGCGGGGGGGTACAATGAGCAGTTCTTC.

This chain links TRBV27 with TRBJ1-5; D is unresolved. V was trimmed by 10 bases and J by 7 bases, leaving 14 bases between them. CDR1 is MNHEY, CDR2 SMNVEV, per germline (reference sequence). This CDR3 comprises 12 residues. The CDR3, as DNA: TGTGCCACCCGACAATTGGGGCAGCCCCAGCATTTT. The encoded protein is CATRQLGQPQHF.

The table lists this clonotype with many counts. V and J are TRBV11-1 and TRBJ2-1; 11 nucleotides agree with TRBD2. This CDR3 has 17 amino acids. V shed 5 bases and J 2 bases; nucleotides not matched to a gene: 8. CDR1 SGHAT and CDR2 FQDESV come from the germline V gene (reference sequence). The CDR3 spells CASSLLAGGVPYNEQFF. DNA of the CDR3: TGTGCCAGCAGCCTTTTAGCGGGGGGGGTTCCCTACAATGAGCAGTTCTTC.

The rearrangement uses TRBV7-8 and TRBJ2-1; a possible D gene is TRBD2 (6 bases). Germline-derived CDR1 and CDR2 are SGHVS and FQNEAQ. Trimming removed 1 base from V and 8 bases from J, with 12 bases in between. CDR3 size: 14 residues. For the CDR3, the DNA is TGTGCCAGCAGCTTAGGGCCGGTAGCGGATGAGCAGTTCTTC. Translation gives CASSLGPVADEQFF. The full variable domain, its missing parts supplied by reference TRBV7-8 and TRBJ2-1, is GAGVSQSPRYKVAKRGQDVALRCDPISGHVSLFWYQQALGQGPEFLTYFQNEAQLDKSGLPSDRFFAERPEGSVSTLKIQRTQQEDSAVYLCASSLGPVADEQFFGPGTRLTVL.

This clonotype was seen many times. As DNA, the CDR3 is TGCGCCAGCAGCTTGGGCGGGACAGCTAACTATGGCTACACCTTC. Translation gives CASSLGGTANYGYTF. The gene calls are TRBV5-1 and TRBJ1-2; 7 bases map to TRBD1. Germline assignment: CDR1 SGHRS and CDR2 YFSETQ. V lost 0 bases and J lost 0; bases outside the gene matches: 2. The CDR3 is made up of 15 amino acids.

This clonotype was counted ten times or more. The chain is built from TRBV7-9 and TRBJ1-4, with D unresolved. The V end lost 2 bases, the J end lost 0 bases, and 10 bases lay between the germline ends. The length of the CDR3 is 16 residues. Germline CDR1 SEHNR, CDR2 FQNEAQ (reference sequence). The CDR3 protein is CASSLISWATNEKLFF. CDR3 DNA sequence: TGTGCCAGCAGCTTAATCTCTTGGGCAACTAATGAAAAACTGTTTTTT.

This clonotype was seen more than once but under ten times. The chain couples TRBV19 to TRBJ1-5; the D gene is possibly TRBD1 (6 bases). CDR3 size: 13 residues. V lost 4 bases and J lost 8, with 12 bases in between. The germline gives CDR1 LNHDA, CDR2 SQIVND (reference sequence). CDR3 nucleotides: TGTGCCAGTAGTAAGACAGGTTGGGAGCCCCAGCATTTT. As protein: CASSKTGWEPQHF.

At least ten counts were recorded for this clonotype. CDR3 in DNA: TGTGCCAGCAGCTTAGCGACAGGGAGCGGGCAGCCCCAGCATTTT. Amino acid sequence: CASSLATGSGQPQHF. V gene TRBV7-2 combines with J gene TRBJ1-5; 7 nucleotides match TRBD1. Trimming cost V 0 bases and J 7 bases; bases outside gene matches: 6. The CDR3 consists of 15 residues. Germline V gene sequence: CDR1 SGHTA, CDR2 FQGNSA.

V gene TRBV4-1 combines with J gene TRBJ1-1; D possibly corresponds to TRBD1 (5 bases). The ends were cut back, 1 base at V and 4 bases at J, with 13 bases in the middle. The CDR3 covers 15 residues. Germline V lookup: CDR1 MGHRA, CDR2 YSYEKL. The CDR3 here is CASSQGGDWGTEAFF. Written as DNA, the CDR3 is TGCGCCAGCAGCCAAGGGGGGGATTGGGGCACTGAAGCTTTCTTT.

The table lists this clonotype with a few counts. The genes are TRBV19 and TRBJ2-5; perhaps TRBD2 as D (6 bases). Per germline, CDR1 LNHDA and CDR2 SQIVND (reference sequence). This CDR3 is 14 amino acids long. V shed 3 bases and J shed 5 bases, with 13 bases lying between them. CDR3 residues: CASSMGLRRETQYF. Written as DNA, the CDR3 is TGTGCCAGTAGTATGGGACTTCGACGGGAGACCCAGTACTTC.

This clonotype was found a few times. This chain links TRBV5-1 with TRBJ1-2; TRBD1 is a possible D gene (6 bases). V dropped 2 bases and J dropped 4 bases, with 18 bases sitting between them. Germline CDR1 is SGHRS and CDR2 is YFSETQ. The CDR3 consists of 16 residues. This chain's CDR3 is CASSFDQTGIFYGYTF. The CDR3 DNA sequence: TGCGCCAGCAGCTTCGATCAAACAGGGATTTTCTATGGCTACACCTTC.